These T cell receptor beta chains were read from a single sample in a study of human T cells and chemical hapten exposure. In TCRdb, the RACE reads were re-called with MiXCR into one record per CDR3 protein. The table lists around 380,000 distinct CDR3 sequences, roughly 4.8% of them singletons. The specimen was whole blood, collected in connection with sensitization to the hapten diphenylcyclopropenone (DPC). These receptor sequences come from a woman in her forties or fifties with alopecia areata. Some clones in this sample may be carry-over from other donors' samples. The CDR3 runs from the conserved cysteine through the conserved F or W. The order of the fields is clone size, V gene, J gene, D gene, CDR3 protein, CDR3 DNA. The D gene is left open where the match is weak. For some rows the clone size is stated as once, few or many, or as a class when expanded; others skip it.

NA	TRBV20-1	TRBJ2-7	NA	CSADTSSYEQYF	TGCAGTGCTGACACGAGCTCCTACGAGCAGTACTTC
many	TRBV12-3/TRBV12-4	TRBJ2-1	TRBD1	CASSLGTGGHNEQFF	TGTGCCAGCAGTCTCGGGACAGGGGGGCACAATGAGCAGTTCTTC
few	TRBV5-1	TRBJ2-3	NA	CASSLRTDSTDTQYF	TGCGCCAGCAGCCTGCGGACAGATAGCACAGATACGCAGTATTTT
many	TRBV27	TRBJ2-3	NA	CASSSGLQTDTQYF	TGTGCCAGCAGTTCGGGACTGCAGACAGATACGCAGTATTTT
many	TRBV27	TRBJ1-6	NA	CATLRTASSYNSPLHF	TGTGCCACTCTCAGGACAGCTAGCTCCTATAATTCACCCCTCCACTTT
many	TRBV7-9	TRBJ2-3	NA	CASSRDSWWGEDTQYF	TGTGCCAGCAGCCGAGACTCATGGTGGGGAGAGGATACGCAGTATTTT
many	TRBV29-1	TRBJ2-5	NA	CSELPGTTETQYF	TGCAGCGAACTTCCCGGGACAACGGAGACCCAGTACTTC
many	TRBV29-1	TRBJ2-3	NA	CSVTTGPDTQYF	TGCAGCGTAACTACAGGTCCAGATACGCAGTATTTT
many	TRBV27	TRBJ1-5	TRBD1	CASSLTGNNQPQHF	TGTGCCAGCAGCTTGACAGGGAACAATCAGCCCCAGCATTTT
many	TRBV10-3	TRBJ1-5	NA	CAIWAGVGNQPQHF	TGTGCCATCTGGGCAGGGGTTGGTAATCAGCCCCAGCATTTT
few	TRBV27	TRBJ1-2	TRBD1	CASSSTGGRGYTF	TGTGCCAGCAGCTCAACAGGGGGGAGAGGCTACACCTTC
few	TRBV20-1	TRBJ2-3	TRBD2	CSASSLAGTDTQYF	TGCAGTGCTAGCTCACTAGCGGGCACAGATACGCAGTATTTT
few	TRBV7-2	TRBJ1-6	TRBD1	CASSGGTGRSPLHF	TGTGCCAGCAGTGGAGGGACAGGGCGATCACCCCTCCACTTT
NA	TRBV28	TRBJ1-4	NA	CASSLGRAKKLFF	TGTGCCAGCAGTTTAGGGAGGGCGAAAAAACTGTTTTTT
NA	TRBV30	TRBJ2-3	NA	CAWTATRSTDTQYF	TGTGCCTGGACGGCAACGAGGAGCACAGATACGCAGTATTTT
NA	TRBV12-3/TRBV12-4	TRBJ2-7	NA	CASSFNLYEQYF	TGTGCCAGCAGTTTCAATTTATACGAGCAGTACTTC
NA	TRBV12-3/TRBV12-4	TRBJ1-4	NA	CASTTLEEKLFF	TGTGCCAGCACCACCCTCGAAGAAAAACTGTTTTTT
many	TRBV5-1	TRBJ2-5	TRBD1	CASSLTGAEETQYF	TGCGCCAGCAGCTTGACAGGGGCCGAAGAGACCCAGTACTTC
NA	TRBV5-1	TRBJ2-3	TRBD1	CASSLAPDRVDTQYF	TGCGCCAGCAGCTTGGCCCCGGACAGGGTCGATACGCAGTATTTT
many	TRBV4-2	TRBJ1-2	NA	CASSQDLFAGYTF	TGTGCCAGCAGCCAAGATTTATTTGCAGGCTACACCTTC
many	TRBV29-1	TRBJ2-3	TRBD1	CSVDWGRGSSDTQYF	TGCAGCGTTGATTGGGGCAGGGGGTCGAGTGATACGCAGTATTTT
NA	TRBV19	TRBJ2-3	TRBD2	CASSALTSGTDTQYF	TGTGCCAGTAGCGCCCTGACTAGCGGCACAGATACGCAGTATTTT
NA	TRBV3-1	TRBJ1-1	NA	CASSQMDKNTEAFF	TGTGCCAGCAGCCAGATGGACAAGAACACTGAAGCTTTCTTT
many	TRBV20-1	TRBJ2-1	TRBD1	CSARDGQGAGEQFF	TGCAGTGCTAGAGATGGGCAGGGGGCGGGTGAGCAGTTCTTC
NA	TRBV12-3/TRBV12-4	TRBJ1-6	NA	CASSTNGGSPLHF	TGTGCCAGCAGCACGAACGGGGGGAGCCCCCTCCACTTT
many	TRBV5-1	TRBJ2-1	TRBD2	CASSRRAGTSINEQFF	TGCGCCAGCAGCCGCCGGGCCGGGACTAGTATCAATGAGCAGTTCTTC
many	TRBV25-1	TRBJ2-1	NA	CASSEYRGGGIEQFF	TGTGCCAGCAGTGAATATCGGGGAGGTGGTATTGAGCAGTTCTTC
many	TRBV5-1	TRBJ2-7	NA	CASSLEAHEQYF	TGCGCCAGCAGCTTGGAGGCCCACGAGCAGTACTTC
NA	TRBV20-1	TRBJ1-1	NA	CSARDFSGQNTEAFF	TGCAGTGCTAGAGATTTTTCAGGGCAAAACACTGAAGCTTTCTTT
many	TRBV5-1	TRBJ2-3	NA	CASSLHFTDTQYF	TGCGCCAGCAGCTTGCACTTCACAGATACGCAGTATTTT
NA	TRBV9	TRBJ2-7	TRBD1	CASSVAGTGVHEQYF	TGTGCCAGCAGCGTAGCCGGGACAGGGGTCCACGAGCAGTACTTC
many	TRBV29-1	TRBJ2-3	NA	CSVEVTARGDTQYF	TGCAGCGTTGAAGTGACGGCAAGGGGAGATACGCAGTATTTT
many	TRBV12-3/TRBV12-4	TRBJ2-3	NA	CASSSASATDTQYF	TGTGCCAGCAGTTCCGCTAGCGCCACAGATACGCAGTATTTT
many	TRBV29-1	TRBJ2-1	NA	CSVVGREDGSVNEQFF	TGCAGCGTTGTAGGCAGGGAAGATGGGTCGGTCAATGAGCAGTTCTTC
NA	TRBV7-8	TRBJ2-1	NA	CASSQGTPSSYNEQFF	TGTGCCAGCAGCCAAGGGACTCCGAGCTCCTACAATGAGCAGTTCTTC
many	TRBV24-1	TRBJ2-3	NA	CATSAQPGASSTDTQYF	TGTGCCACCAGCGCCCAACCGGGGGCGTCGAGCACAGATACGCAGTATTTT
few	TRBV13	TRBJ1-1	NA	CASSSGYGGTEAFF	TGTGCCAGCAGCTCCGGCTATGGGGGCACTGAAGCTTTCTTT
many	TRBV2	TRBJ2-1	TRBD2	CASSERTSGPHNEQFF	TGTGCCAGCAGTGAAAGGACTAGCGGGCCCCACAATGAGCAGTTCTTC
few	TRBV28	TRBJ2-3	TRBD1	CASSWFGTGGTVSTDTQYF	TGTGCCAGCAGTTGGTTCGGGACAGGCGGCACGGTTAGCACAGATACGCAGTATTTT
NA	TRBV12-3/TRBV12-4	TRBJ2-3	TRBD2	CASSFGREVGDTQYF	TGTGCCAGCAGTTTTGGGCGGGAGGTGGGAGATACGCAGTATTTT
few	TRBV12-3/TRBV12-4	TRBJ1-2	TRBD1	CASRPGQGVKGYTF	TGTGCCAGCAGACCGGGACAGGGGGTCAAGGGCTACACCTTC
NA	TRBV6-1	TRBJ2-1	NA	CASSGGTPISNEQFF	TGTGCCAGCAGTGGCGGGACCCCCATCTCAAATGAGCAGTTCTTC